The clone carrying this T cell receptor (beta chain) was observed a handful of times. Its target is not known. The sample is drawn from a study of T-cell memory formation after mild COVID-19. Whole-study context: Largely donor-specific sequence clusters came from two donors.

In TCRdb, the 5' RACE reads were re-called with MiXCR into one record per CDR3 protein. The table includes some 120,000 distinct CDR3 sequences, less than 6.5% detected once. This CDR3 spans 12 amino acids. Trimming at V came to 8 bases and at J to 3 bases, leaving 1 base not matched to a gene. Study-wide points: Clones contracting day 15 to 85 were balanced CD4/CD8; later expanders leaned CD4+.

The J gene is TRBJ1-2, the V gene TRBV12-3 or TRBV12-4, with 9 bases fitting TRBD1. Sample: PBMCs or a T cell subset sorted from them (not recorded which). The receptor's source is an adult woman who had mild COVID-19 (a few samples of this study predate the infection). Cell type and time point are not known. The CDR3 protein is CASRQGDYGYTF. As DNA, the CDR3 is TGTGCCAGCCGACAGGGGGACTATGGCTACACCTTC.